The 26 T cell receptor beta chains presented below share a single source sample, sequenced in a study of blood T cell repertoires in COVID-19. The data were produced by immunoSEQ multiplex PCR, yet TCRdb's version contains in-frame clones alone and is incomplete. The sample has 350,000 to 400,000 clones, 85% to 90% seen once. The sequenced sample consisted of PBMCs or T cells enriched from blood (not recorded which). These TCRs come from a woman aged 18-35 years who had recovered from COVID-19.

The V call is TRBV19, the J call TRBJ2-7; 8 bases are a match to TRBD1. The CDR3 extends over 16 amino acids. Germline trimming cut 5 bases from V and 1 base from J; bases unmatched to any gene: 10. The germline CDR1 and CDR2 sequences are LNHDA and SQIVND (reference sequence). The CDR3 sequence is CASSLSTGTGSYEQYF. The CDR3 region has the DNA TGTGCCAGTAGTCTTTCCACCGGGACAGGTTCCTACGAGCAGTACTTC. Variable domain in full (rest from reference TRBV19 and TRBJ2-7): DGGITQSPKYLFRKEGQNVTLSCEQNLNHDAMYWYRQDPGQGLRLIYYSQIVNDFQKGDIAEGYSVSREKKESFPLTVTSAQKNPTAFYLCASSLSTGTGSYEQYFGPGTRLTVT.

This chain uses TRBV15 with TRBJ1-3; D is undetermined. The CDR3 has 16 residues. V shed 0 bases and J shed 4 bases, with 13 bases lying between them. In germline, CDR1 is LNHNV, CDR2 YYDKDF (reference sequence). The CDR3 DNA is TGTGCCACCAGCAGAGATCGGGGTACCCCCGGAAACACCATATATTTT. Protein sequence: CATSRDRGTPGNTIYF.

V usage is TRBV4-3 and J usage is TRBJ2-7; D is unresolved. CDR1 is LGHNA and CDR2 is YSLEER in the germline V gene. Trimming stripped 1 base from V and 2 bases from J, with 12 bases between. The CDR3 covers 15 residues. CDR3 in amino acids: CASSQAVGITYEQYF. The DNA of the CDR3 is TGCGCCAGCAGCCAAGCCGTCGGTATCACCTACGAGCAGTACTTC.

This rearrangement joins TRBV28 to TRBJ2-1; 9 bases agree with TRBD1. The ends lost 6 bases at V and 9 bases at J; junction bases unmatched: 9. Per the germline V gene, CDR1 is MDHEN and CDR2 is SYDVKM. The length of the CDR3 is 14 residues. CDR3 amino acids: CASRQGASATEQFF. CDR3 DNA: TGTGCCAGCAGACAGGGGGCTTCCGCGACTGAGCAGTTCTTC.

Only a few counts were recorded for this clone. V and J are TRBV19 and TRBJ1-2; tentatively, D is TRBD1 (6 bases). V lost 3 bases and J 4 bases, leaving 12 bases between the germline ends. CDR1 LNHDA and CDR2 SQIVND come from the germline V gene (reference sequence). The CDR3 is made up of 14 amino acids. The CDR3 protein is CASSIHRAGYGYTF. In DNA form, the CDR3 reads TGTGCCAGTAGTATTCACAGGGCCGGCTATGGCTACACCTTC. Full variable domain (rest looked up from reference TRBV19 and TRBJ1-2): DGGITQSPKYLFRKEGQNVTLSCEQNLNHDAMYWYRQDPGQGLRLIYYSQIVNDFQKGDIAEGYSVSREKKESFPLTVTSAQKNPTAFYLCASSIHRAGYGYTFGSGTRLTVV.

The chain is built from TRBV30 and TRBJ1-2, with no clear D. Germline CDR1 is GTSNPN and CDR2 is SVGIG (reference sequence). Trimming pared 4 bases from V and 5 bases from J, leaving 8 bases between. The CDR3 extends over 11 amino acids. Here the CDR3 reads CAWNRGYGYTF. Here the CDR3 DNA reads TGTGCCTGGAATCGCGGTTATGGCTACACCTTC.

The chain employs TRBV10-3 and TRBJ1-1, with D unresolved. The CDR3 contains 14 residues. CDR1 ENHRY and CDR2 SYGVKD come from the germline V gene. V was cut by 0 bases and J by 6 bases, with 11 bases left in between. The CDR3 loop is CAISESRQLAEAFF. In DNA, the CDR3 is TGTGCCATCAGTGAGTCGAGGCAGTTGGCTGAAGCTTTCTTT.

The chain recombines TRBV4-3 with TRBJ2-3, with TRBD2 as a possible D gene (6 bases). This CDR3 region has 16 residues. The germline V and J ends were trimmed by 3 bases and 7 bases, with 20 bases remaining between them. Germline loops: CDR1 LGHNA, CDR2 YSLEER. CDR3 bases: TGCGCCAGCAGCCATACGACTAGGGCCCTCCCGTATACGCAGTATTTT. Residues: CASSHTTRALPYTQYF.

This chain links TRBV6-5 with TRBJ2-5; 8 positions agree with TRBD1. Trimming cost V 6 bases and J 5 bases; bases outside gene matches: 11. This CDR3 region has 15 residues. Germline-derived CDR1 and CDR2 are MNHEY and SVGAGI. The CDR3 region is CASRFPGQVLETQYF. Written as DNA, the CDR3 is TGTGCCAGCAGGTTCCCGGGACAGGTACTCGAGACCCAGTACTTC.

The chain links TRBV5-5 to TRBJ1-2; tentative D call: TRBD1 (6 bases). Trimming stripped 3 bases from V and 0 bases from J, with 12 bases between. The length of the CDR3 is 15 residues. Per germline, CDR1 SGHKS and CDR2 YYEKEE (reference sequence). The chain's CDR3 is CASSWGRTANYGYTF. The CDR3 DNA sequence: TGTGCCAGCAGCTGGGGTCGGACAGCTAACTATGGCTACACCTTC.

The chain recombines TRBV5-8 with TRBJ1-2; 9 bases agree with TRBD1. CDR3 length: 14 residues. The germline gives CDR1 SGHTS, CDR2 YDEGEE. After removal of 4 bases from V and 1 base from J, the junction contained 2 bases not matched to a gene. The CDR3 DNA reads TGTGCCAGCAGCGTGGGACAGGGTAACTATGGCTACACCTTC. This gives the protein CASSVGQGNYGYTF.

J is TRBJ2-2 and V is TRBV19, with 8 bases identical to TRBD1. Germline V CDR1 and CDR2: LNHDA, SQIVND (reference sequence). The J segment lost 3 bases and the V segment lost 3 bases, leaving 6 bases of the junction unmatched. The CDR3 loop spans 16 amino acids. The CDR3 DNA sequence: TGTGCCAGTAGTATGTGGCAGGGGGCCTACACCGGGGAGCTGTTTTTT. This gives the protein CASSMWQGAYTGELFF.

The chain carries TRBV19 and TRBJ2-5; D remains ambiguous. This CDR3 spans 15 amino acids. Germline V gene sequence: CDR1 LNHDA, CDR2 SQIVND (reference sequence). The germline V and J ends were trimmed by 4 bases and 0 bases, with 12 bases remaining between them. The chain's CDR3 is CASSTTTRYQETQYF. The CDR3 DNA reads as TGTGCCAGTAGTACGACGACGAGGTACCAAGAGACCCAGTACTTC.

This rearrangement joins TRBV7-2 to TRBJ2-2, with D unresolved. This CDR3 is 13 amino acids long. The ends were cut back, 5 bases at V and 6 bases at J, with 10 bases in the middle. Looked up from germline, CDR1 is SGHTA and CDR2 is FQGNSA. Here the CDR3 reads CASSPPSAGELFF. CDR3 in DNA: TGTGCCAGCAGCCCCCCTTCGGCCGGGGAGCTGTTTTTT.

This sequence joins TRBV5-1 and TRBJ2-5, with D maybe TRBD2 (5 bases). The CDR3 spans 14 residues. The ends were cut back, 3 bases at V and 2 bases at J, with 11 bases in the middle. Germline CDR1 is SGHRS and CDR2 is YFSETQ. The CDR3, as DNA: TGCGCCAGCAGCTGGGGAGCGAGTCAAGAGACCCAGTACTTC. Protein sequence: CASSWGASQETQYF.

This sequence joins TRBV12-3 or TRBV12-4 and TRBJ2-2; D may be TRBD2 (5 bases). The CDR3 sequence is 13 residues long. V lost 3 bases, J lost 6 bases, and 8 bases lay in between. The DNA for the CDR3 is TGTGCCAGCAGTTTGGTGGAGGCCGGGGAGCTGTTTTTT. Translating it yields CASSLVEAGELFF.

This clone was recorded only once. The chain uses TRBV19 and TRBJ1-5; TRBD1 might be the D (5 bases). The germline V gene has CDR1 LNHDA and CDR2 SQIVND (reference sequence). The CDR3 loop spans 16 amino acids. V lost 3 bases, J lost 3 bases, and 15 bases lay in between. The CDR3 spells CASSMWGQGDNQPQHF. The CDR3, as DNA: TGTGCCAGTAGTATGTGGGGCCAGGGTGACAATCAGCCCCAGCATTTT.

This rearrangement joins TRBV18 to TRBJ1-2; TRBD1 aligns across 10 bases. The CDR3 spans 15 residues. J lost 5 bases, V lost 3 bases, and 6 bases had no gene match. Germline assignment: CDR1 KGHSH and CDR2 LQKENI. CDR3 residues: CASSPGGQGHYGYTF. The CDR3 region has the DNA TGTGCCAGCTCACCCGGGGGACAGGGGCATTATGGCTACACCTTC.

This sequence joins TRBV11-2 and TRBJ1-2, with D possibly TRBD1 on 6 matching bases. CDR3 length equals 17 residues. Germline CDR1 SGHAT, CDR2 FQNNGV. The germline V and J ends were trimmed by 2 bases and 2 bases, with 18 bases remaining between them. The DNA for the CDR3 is TGTGCCAGCAGCTTATCCGAAGGCAGGGGCCCAAACTATGGCTACACCTTC. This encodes CASSLSEGRGPNYGYTF. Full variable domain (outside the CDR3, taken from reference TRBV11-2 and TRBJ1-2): EAGVAQSPRYKIIEKRQSVAFWCNPISGHATLYWYQQILGQGPKLLIQFQNNGVVDDSQLPKDRFSAERLKGVDSTLKIQPAKLEDSAVYLCASSLSEGRGPNYGYTFGSGTRLTVV.

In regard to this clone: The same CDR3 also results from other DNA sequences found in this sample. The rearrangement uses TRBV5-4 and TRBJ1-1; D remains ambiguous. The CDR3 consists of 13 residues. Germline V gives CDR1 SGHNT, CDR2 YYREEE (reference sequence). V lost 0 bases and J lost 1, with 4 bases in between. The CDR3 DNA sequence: TGTGCCAGCAGCTTGGATAGGAACACTGAAGCTTTCTTT. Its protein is CASSLDRNTEAFF.

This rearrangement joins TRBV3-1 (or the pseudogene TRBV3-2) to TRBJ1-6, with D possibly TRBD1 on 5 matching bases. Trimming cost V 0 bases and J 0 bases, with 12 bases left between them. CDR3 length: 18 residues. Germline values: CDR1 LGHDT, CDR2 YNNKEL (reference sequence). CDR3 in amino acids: CASSQEGGVLSYNSPLHF. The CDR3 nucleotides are TGTGCCAGCAGCCAAGAAGGAGGGGTCCTCTCCTATAATTCACCCCTCCACTTT.

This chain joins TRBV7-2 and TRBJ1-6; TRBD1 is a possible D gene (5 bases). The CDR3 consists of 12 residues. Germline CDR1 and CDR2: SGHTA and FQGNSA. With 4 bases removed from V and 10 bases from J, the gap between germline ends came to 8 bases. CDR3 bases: TGTGCCAGCAGCTACGGGGGGTCACCCCTCCACTTT. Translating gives CASSYGGSPLHF. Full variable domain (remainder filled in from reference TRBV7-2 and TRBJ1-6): GAGVSQSPSNKVTEKGKDVELRCDPISGHTALYWYRQSLGQGLEFLIYFQGNSAPDKSGLPSDRFSAERTGGSVSTLTIQRTQQEDSAVYLCASSYGGSPLHFGNGTRLTVT.

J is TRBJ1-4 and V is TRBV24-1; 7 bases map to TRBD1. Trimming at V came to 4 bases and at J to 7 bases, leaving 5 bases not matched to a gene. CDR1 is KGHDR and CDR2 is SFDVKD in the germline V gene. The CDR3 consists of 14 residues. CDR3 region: CATSDGTVVEKLFF. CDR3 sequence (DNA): TGTGCCACCAGTGACGGGACAGTAGTTGAAAAACTGTTTTTT.

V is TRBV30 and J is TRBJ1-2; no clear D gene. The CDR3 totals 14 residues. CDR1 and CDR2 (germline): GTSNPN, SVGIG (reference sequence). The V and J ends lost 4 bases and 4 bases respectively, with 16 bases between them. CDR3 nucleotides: TGTGCCTGGACCTCAGACGGGTCGGCCTATGGCTACACCTTC. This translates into CAWTSDGSAYGYTF.

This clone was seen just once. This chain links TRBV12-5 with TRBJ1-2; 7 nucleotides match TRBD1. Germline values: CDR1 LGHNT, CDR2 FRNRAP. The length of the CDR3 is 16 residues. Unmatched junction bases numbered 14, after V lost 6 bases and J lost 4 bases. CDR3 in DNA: TGTGCTAGTGGCTTCGCCCTACAGGGGCTGTTCTATGGCTACACCTTC. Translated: CASGFALQGLFYGYTF.

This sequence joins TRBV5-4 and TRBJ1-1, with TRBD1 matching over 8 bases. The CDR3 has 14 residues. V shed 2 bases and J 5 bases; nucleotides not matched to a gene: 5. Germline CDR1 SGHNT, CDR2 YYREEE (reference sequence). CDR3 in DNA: TGTGCCAGCAGCTTTGGACAGGGAGAAACTGAAGCTTTCTTT. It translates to CASSFGQGETEAFF.